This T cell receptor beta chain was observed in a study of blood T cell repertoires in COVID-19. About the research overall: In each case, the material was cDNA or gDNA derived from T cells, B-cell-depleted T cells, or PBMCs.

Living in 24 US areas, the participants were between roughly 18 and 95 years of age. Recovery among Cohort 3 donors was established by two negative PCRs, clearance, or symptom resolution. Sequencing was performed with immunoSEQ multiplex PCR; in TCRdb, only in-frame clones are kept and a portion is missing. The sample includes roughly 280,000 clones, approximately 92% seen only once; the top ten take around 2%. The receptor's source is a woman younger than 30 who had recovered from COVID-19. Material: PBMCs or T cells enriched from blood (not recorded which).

The chain's CDR3 is CASSRGARYNSPLHF. CDR3 bases: TGTGCCAGCAGCAGGGGTGCTCGTTATAATTCACCCCTCCACTTT. V and J are TRBV6-5 and TRBJ1-6; possible D gene TRBD1, 6 bases. Trimming took off 6 bases at V and 4 bases at J, with 13 bases between the two ends. This CDR3 region has 15 residues. Germline loops: CDR1 MNHEY, CDR2 SVGAGI.